This TCR beta chain was captured by sequencing in a study of blood T cell repertoires in COVID-19. For the study at large: COVID-19 samples from acute and convalescent phases originated in the United States, Italy and Spain. In each case, the material was cDNA or gDNA derived from T cells, B-cell-depleted T cells, or PBMCs.

Sequencing used immunoSEQ multiplex PCR; TCRdb keeps in-frame clones, though not all of them. The sample has about 54,000 clones, 80% to 90% seen once; the top ten hold 4% to 5.5%. The CDR3 contains 14 residues. Trimming removed 1 base at V and 11 bases at J, with 18 bases between. Germline lookup yields CDR1 SGDLS and CDR2 YYNGEE. This receptor was taken from a woman between 55 and 75 years old with acute or convalescent COVID-19. The sample taken for sequencing was peripheral blood. This sequence joins TRBV9 and TRBJ1-1, with D possibly matching TRBD1 (5 bases). The CDR3 loop reads CASSVSPQGGSAFF. The CDR3 DNA follows: TGTGCCAGCAGCGTATCCCCGCAGGGCGGAAGCGCTTTCTTT.